Below are 12 T cell receptor beta chains sequenced from a single sample in a study of blood T cells in healthy people across ages. Together with a sample-barcoded 5' primer, a J-beta primer mix was included in a second PCR lasting roughly 6 to 12 cycles. Each CDR3 protein is one row after TCRdb ran MiXCR on the 5' RACE reads. The sample holds fewer than 900,000 distinct CDR3 sequences, 30% to 45% seen once. Specimen: blood. Receptor source: a young man in good health.

This clonotype has just a few counts. This chain joins TRBV4-2 and TRBJ2-3; unclear D gene. V was cut by 3 bases and J by 4 bases, with 11 bases left in between. The CDR3 extends over 14 amino acids. Germline CDR1 is LGHNA and CDR2 is YNFKEQ. CDR3 amino acids: CASSQGRVPDTQYF. In DNA form, the CDR3 reads TGTGCCAGCAGCCAGGGAAGGGTCCCAGATACGCAGTATTTT.

The V and J genes are TRBV15 and TRBJ2-3, with a weak D call TRBD1 (6 bases). CDR3 length equals 14 residues. Trimming took off 5 bases at V and 1 base at J, with 10 bases between the two ends. Germline CDR1 and CDR2: LNHNV and YYDKDF (reference sequence). In DNA form, the CDR3 reads TGTGCCACCAGCTGGGGGCCGGGCACAGATACGCAGTATTTT. Amino acid sequence: CATSWGPGTDTQYF.

In this sample, this clonotype turned up a few times. J is TRBJ2-1 and V is TRBV5-1; D is perhaps TRBD1 (6 bases). Per the germline V gene, CDR1 is SGHRS and CDR2 is YFSETQ. The germline V and J ends were trimmed by 1 base and 6 bases, with 8 bases remaining between them. The CDR3 contains 13 residues. Here the CDR3 reads CASSLPGVNEQFF. The CDR3, as DNA: TGCGCCAGCAGCTTGCCAGGGGTCAATGAGCAGTTCTTC.

The J gene is TRBJ2-2, the V gene TRBV4-3, with D maybe TRBD2 (5 bases). This CDR3 is built from 14 residues. The germline V gene has CDR1 LGHNA and CDR2 YSLEER. Trimming stripped 7 bases from V and 0 bases from J, with 9 bases between. The CDR3 region is CASMVGANTGELFF. The DNA of the CDR3 is TGCGCCAGCATGGTCGGGGCGAACACCGGGGAGCTGTTTTTT.

This clonotype has ten or more counts. DNA for the CDR3: TGTGCCAGCAGCGGACGGGGAGACCCTGGGGCCAACGTCCTGACTTTC. Translation gives CASSGRGDPGANVLTF. This chain uses TRBV9 with TRBJ2-6, with D possibly TRBD2 on 5 matching bases. The CDR3 length is 16 residues. Trimming took off 3 bases at V and 2 bases at J, with 12 bases between the two ends. CDR1 is SGDLS, CDR2 YYNGEE, per germline.

The rearrangement joins TRBV20-1 to TRBJ2-7; D might be TRBD1 (6 bases). V lost 0 bases and J lost 7, with 7 bases in between. Germline V gives CDR1 DFQATT, CDR2 SNEGSKA (reference sequence). This CDR3 region has 11 residues. This CDR3 is CSARDQGEQYF. The CDR3 DNA reads TGCAGTGCTAGAGATCAGGGGGAGCAGTACTTC.

The chain carries TRBV16 and TRBJ2-7; D may be TRBD2 (6 bases). Germline assignment: CDR1 KGHSY and CDR2 FQNENV. The length of the CDR3 is 12 residues. With 0 bases removed from V and 10 bases from J, the gap between germline ends came to 10 bases. CDR3 region: CASSQSRGIQYF. In DNA form, the CDR3 reads TGTGCCAGCAGCCAATCCCGGGGGATCCAGTACTTC.

This clonotype came up a few times. Mismatch with germline at one junction end may stem from a read error. The V call is TRBV7-2, the J call TRBJ2-5; D possibly corresponds to TRBD2 (5 bases). Germline CDR1 reads SGHTA; CDR2 reads FQGNSA. The CDR3 runs 13 residues. The CDR3 region is CASRSDEGETQYF. The CDR3, as DNA: TGTGCCAGCAGATCCGATGAGGGAGAGACACAGTACTTC.

The sample holds many counts of this clonotype. In DNA form, the CDR3 reads TGTGCCAGCAGTCCTACTAGGGGTTCCTACAATGAGCAGTTCTTC. Encoded protein: CASSPTRGSYNEQFF. The chain carries TRBV7-2 and TRBJ2-1; either TRBD1 or TRBD2 may fit D (5 bases each). This CDR3 region has 15 residues. Germline CDR1 is SGHTA and CDR2 is FQGNSA. Trimming cost V 6 bases and J 1 base, with 13 bases left between them.

The chain employs TRBV5-6 and TRBJ2-2; a possible D gene is TRBD1 (5 bases). The germline V gene encodes CDR1 SGHDT and CDR2 YYEEEE. There are 13 residues in the CDR3. V was shortened by 1 base and J by 5 bases, with 6 bases between the two germline ends. In nucleotides, the CDR3 is TGTGCCAGCAGCTTGCCAGGGACCGGGGAGCTGTTTTTT. This encodes CASSLPGTGELFF.

This clonotype turned up a few times. V usage is TRBV4-3 and J usage is TRBJ2-7; 7 nucleotides agree with TRBD1. V shed 3 bases and J 7 bases; nucleotides not matched to a gene: 18. The CDR3 spans 17 residues. Germline V gene lookup returns CDR1 LGHNA and CDR2 YSLEER. CDR3: CASSQETSSKGGNEQYF. The CDR3 nucleotides are TGCGCCAGCAGCCAGGAAACTAGTTCGAAAGGGGGCAATGAGCAGTACTTC.

The chain links TRBV7-9 to TRBJ2-3; D not resolved. Germline V gives CDR1 SEHNR, CDR2 FQNEAQ (reference sequence). The CDR3 is made up of 13 amino acids. V dropped 5 bases and J dropped 2 bases, with 8 bases sitting between them. CDR3 residues: CASSHTTTDTQYF. The CDR3 DNA reads TGTGCCAGCAGCCATACCACCACAGATACGCAGTATTTT.